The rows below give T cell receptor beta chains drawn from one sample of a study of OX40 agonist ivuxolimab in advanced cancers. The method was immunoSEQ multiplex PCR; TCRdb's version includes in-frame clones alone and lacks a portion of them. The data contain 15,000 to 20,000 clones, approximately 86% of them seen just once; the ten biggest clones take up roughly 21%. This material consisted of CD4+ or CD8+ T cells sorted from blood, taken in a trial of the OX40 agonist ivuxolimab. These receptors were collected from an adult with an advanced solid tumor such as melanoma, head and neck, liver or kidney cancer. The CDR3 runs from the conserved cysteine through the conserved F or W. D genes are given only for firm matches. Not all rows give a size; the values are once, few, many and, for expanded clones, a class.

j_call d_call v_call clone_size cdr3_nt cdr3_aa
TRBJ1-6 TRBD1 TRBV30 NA TGTGCCTGGAGAGCCACGACAGGGGGCTATTCACCCCTCCACTTT CAWRATTGGYSPLHF
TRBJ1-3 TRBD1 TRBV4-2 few TGTGCCAGCAGCCAAGGCAGGGGGCCCGACACCATATATTTT CASSQGRGPDTIYF
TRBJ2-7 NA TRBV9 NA TGTGCCAGCAGCGTAGCTTCCGGAACCTACGAGCAGTACTTC CASSVASGTYEQYF
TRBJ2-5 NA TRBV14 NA TGTGCCAGCAGCCTAAGCAGGGGACTTCAAGAGACCCAGTACTTC CASSLSRGLQETQYF
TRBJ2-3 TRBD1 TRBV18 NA TGTGCCAGCTCACCATCCGGGACAGGGATTAACACAGATACGCAGTATTTT CASSPSGTGINTDTQYF
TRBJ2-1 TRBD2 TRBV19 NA TGTGCCAGTAGTAGAGACCCGATCTCTGGGACTAGAACCTACAATGAGCAGTTCTTC CASSRDPISGTRTYNEQFF
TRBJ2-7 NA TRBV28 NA TGTGCCAGCAGTTTAGGGGGTAGCTACGAGCAGTACTTC CASSLGGSYEQYF
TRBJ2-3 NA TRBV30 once TGTGCCCGGTCCAAGGGGGGCCTAGCGGCAATAACAGATACGCAGTATTTT CARSKGGLAAITDTQYF
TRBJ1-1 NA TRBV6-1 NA TGTGCCAGCAGTGATGCCGGCGGGAACACTGAAGCTTTCTTT CASSDAGGNTEAFF
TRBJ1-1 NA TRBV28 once TGTGCCAGCAGTTTGCCATGGGGCAGCCTGAACACTGAAGCTTTCTTT CASSLPWGSLNTEAFF
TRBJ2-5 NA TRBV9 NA TGTGCCAGCAGCTCTCGGGACGGGGGTGGTGAGCAGTACTTC CASSSRDGGGEQYF
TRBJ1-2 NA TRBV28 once TGTGCCAGCAGCCTCACGACCTTCCCGGGAGGCTATGGCTACACCTTC CASSLTTFPGGYGYTF
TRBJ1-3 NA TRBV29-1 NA TGCAGCGTTGTCCCTTACTCTGGAAACACCATATATTTT CSVVPYSGNTIYF
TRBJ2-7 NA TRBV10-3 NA TGTGCCATCAGTGCTCCGGACAGCCTCTCCTACGAGCAGTACTTC CAISAPDSLSYEQYF
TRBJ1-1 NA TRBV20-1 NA TGCAGTGCTAGAGTACAGGCGGGAGCTTTCTTT CSARVQAGAFF
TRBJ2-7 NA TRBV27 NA TGTGCCAGCAAGGGAATGTCGACAGACTCCTACGAGCAGTACTTC CASKGMSTDSYEQYF
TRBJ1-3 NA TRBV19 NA TGTGCCAGTAGTATGGATCTGGGAAACACCATATATTTT CASSMDLGNTIYF
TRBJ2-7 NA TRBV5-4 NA TGTGCCAGCAGCCCCTGGCGGGGACCCTCCTACGAGCAGTACTTC CASSPWRGPSYEQYF
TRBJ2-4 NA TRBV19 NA TGTGCCAGTAGTATCTGGGGGGGACAGGTGGAAAACATTCAGTACTTC CASSIWGGQVENIQYF
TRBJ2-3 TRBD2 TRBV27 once TGTGCCAGCAGTTTCGCCGGGACTACCTCTAGGACAGATACGCAGTATTTT CASSFAGTTSRTDTQYF
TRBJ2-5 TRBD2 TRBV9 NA TGTGCCAGCAGCGTAGCTGCGACTAGCGGCGAGACCCAGTACTTC CASSVAATSGETQYF
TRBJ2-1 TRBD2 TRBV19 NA TGTGCCAGTAGTATCGGGACTAGCGGGAGCAATGAGCAGTTCTTC CASSIGTSGSNEQFF
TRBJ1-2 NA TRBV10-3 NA TGTGCCATCAGAGGACGGGGAGGCTACACCTTC CAIRGRGGYTF
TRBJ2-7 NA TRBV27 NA TGTGCCAGCGCCATTGGGGTGGGATCCTACGAGCAGTACTTC CASAIGVGSYEQYF
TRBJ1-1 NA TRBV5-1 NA TGCGCCAGCAGCTTGGACCGGACTGAAGCTTTCTTT CASSLDRTEAFF
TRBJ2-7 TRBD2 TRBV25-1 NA TGTGCCAGCAGTGCTCCCGAGGGAGGGAAGGCCGAGCAGTACTTC CASSAPEGGKAEQYF
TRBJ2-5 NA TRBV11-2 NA TGTGCCAGCAGTTTTACTAGCTTCGGGACCCAGTACTTC CASSFTSFGTQYF
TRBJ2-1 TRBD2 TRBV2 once TGTGCCAGCAGTGAAATGGGACTAGCGGGAGGAAACGAGCAGTTCTTC CASSEMGLAGGNEQFF
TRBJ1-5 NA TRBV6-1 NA TGTGCCAGCAGTGAATCGGTTTATAGCAATCAGCCCCAGCATTTT CASSESVYSNQPQHF